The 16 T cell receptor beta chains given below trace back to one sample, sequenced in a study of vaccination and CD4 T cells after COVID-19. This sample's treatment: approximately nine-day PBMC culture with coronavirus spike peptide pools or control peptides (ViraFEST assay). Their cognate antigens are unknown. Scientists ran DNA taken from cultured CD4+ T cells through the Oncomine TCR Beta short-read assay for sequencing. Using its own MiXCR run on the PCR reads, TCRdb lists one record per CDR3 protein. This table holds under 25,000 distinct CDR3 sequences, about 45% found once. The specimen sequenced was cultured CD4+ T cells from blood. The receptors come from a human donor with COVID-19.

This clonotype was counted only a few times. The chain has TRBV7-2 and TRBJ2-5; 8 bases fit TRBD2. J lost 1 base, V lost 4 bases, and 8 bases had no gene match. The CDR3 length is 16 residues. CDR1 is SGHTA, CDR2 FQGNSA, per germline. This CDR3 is CASSSIAGRSQETQYF. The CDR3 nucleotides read TGTGCCAGCAGCTCGATAGCGGGGCGATCCCAAGAGACCCAGTACTTC. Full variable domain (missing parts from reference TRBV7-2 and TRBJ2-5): GAGVSQSPSNKVTEKGKDVELRCDPISGHTALYWYRQSLGQGLEFLIYFQGNSAPDKSGLPSDRFSAERTGGSVSTLTIQRTQQEDSAVYLCASSSIAGRSQETQYFGPGTRLLVL.

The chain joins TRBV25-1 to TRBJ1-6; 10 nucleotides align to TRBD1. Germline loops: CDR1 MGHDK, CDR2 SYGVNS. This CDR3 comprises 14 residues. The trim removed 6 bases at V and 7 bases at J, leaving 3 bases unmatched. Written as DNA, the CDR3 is TGTGCCAGCAGGGACAGGGGGAGGAATTCACCCCTCCACTTT. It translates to CASRDRGRNSPLHF.

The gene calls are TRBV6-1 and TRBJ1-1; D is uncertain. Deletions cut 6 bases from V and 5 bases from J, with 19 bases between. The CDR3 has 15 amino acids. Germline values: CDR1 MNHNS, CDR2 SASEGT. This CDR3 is CASSYIGLRVTEAFF. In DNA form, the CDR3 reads TGTGCCAGCAGCTATATTGGGTTGAGGGTGACTGAAGCTTTCTTT.

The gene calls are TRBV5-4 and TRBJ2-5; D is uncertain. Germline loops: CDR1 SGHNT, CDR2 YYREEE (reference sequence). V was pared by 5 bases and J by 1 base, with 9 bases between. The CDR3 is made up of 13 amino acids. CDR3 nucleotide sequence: TGTGCCAGCAGTTGGGCTTTCCAAGAGACCCAGTACTTC. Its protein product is CASSWAFQETQYF.

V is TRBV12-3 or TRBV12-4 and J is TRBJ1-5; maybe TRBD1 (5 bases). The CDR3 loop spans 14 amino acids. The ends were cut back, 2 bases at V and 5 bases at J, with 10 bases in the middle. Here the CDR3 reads CASSLLTVDQPQHF. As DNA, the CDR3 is TGTGCCAGCAGTTTACTGACAGTCGATCAGCCCCAGCATTTT.

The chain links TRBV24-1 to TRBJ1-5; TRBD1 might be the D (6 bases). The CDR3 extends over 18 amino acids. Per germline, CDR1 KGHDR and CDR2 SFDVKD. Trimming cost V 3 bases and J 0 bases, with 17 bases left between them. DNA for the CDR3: TGTGCCACCAGTGATGGAGGCAGGGGTGGACATAGCAATCAGCCCCAGCATTTT. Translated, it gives CATSDGGRGGHSNQPQHF.

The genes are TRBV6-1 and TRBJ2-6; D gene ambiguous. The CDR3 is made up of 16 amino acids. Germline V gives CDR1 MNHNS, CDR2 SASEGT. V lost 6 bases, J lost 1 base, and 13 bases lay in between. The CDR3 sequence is CASSSATISGANVLTF. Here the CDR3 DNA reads TGTGCCAGCAGCTCTGCTACAATTTCTGGGGCCAACGTCCTGACTTTC.

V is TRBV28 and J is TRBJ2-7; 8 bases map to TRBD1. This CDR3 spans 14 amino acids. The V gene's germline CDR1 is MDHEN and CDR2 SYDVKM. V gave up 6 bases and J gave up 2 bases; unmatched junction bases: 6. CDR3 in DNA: TGTGCCAGCAGATGGACAGGGAGTCCCTACGAGCAGTACTTC. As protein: CASRWTGSPYEQYF.

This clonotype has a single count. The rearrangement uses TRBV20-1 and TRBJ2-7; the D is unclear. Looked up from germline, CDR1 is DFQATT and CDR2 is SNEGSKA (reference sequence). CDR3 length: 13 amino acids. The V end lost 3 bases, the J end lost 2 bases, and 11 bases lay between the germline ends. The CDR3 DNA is TGCAGTGCTAGGTCAGCCCCACCCTACGAGCAGTACTTC. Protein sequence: CSARSAPPYEQYF.

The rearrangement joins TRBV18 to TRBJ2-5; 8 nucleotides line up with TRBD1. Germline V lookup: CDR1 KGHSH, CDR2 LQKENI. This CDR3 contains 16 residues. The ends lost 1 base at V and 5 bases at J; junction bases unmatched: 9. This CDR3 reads CASSPRTGTPGETQYF. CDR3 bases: TGTGCCAGCTCACCACGGACAGGGACCCCCGGGGAGACCCAGTACTTC.

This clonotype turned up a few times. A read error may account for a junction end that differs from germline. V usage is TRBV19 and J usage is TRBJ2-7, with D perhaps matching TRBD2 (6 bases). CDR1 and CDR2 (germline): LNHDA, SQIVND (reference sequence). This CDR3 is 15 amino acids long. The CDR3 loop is CASSIRMGLHYEQYF. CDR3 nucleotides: TGTGCCAGTAGTATTCGTATGGGACTCCACTACGAGCAGTATTTC.

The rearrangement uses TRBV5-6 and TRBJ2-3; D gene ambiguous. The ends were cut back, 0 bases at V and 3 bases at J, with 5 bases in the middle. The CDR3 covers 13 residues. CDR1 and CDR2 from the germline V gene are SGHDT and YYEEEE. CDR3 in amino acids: CASSLDPTDTQYF. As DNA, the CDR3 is TGTGCCAGCAGCTTGGACCCTACAGATACGCAGTATTTT.

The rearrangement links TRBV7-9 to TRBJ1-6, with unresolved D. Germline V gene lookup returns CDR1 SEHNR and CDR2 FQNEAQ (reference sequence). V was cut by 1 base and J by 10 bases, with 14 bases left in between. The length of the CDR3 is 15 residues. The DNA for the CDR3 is TGTGCCAGCAGCTTAGATGGCAGATCAGGCTCACCCCTCCACTTT. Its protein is CASSLDGRSGSPLHF.

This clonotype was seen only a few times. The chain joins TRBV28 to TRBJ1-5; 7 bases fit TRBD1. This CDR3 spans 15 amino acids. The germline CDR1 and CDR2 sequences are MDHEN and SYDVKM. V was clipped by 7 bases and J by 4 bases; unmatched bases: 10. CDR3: CASIPQGPGNQPQHF. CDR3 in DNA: TGTGCCAGCATCCCACAGGGGCCGGGTAATCAGCCCCAGCATTTT. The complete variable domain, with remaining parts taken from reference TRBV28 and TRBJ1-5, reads DVKVTQSSRYLVKRTGEKVFLECVQDMDHENMFWYRQDPGLGLRLIYFSYDVKMKEKGDIPEGYSVSREKKERFSLILESASTNQTSMYLCASIPQGPGNQPQHFGDGTRLSIL.

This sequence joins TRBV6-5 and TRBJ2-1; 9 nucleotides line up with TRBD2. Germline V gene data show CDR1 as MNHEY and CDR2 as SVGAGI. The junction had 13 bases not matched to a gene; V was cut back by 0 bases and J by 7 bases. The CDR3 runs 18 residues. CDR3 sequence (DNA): TGTGCCAGCAGTTACTCGTCGCAGGGGCGGGGGGGCCCTAATGAGCAGTTCTTC. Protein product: CASSYSSQGRGGPNEQFF.

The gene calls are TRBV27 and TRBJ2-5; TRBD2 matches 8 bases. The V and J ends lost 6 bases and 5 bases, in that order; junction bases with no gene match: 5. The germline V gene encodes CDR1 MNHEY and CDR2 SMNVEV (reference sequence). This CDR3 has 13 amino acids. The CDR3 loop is CASSGGAWETQYF. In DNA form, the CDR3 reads TGTGCCAGCAGCGGGGGGGCCTGGGAGACCCAGTACTTC.